This T cell receptor (beta chain) comes out of a study of cytomegalovirus exposure and HLA in healthy donors. Across the study: The 110 million or so unique TCR beta sequences, from about 190 million T cells, were found by an earlier analysis. Study-level points and caveats: Researchers counted some 150 TCR beta chains as cytomegalovirus-associated.

This CDR3 region has 11 residues. V was pared by 2 bases and J by 6 bases, with 7 bases between. Germline V gene lookup returns CDR1 SQVTM and CDR2 ANQGSEA. With 60 Vbeta and 13 Jbeta primers, the PCR was carried out. Using immunoSEQ multiplex PCR, the repertoire was profiled, and TCRdb retains in-frame clones only, with some absent. The table includes 160,000 or so clones, around 82% detected once. On this clone: Its target is not known.

The J gene is TRBJ1-1, the V gene TRBV29-1; D remains ambiguous. The TCR was taken from a man aged 25 to 40 in good health and CMV-seronegative. The sample comprised PBMCs. The CDR3 protein is CSVEQVAEAFF. The CDR3 region has the DNA TGCAGCGTTGAACAGGTCGCTGAAGCTTTCTTT. The complete variable domain, with remaining parts taken from reference TRBV29-1 and TRBJ1-1, reads SAVISQKPSRDICQRGTSLTIQCQVDSQVTMMFWYRQQPGQSLTLIATANQGSEATYESGFVIDKFPISRPNLTFSTLTVSNMSPEDSSIYLCSVEQVAEAFFGQGTRLTVV.